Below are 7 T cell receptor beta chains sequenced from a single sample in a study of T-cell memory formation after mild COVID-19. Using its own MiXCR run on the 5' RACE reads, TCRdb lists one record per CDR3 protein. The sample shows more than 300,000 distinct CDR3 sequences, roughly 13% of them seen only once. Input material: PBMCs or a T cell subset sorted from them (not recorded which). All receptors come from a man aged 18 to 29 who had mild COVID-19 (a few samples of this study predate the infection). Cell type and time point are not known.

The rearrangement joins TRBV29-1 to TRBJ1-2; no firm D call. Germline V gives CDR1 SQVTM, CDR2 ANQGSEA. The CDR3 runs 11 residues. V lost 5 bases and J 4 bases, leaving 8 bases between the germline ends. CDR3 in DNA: TGCAGCGTTTCCCAGGCCTATGGCTACACCTTC. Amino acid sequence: CSVSQAYGYTF.

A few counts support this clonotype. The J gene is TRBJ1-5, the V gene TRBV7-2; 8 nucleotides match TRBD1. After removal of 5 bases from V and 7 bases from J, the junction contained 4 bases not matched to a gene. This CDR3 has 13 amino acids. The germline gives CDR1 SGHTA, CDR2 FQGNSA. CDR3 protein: CASSTGQAQPQHF. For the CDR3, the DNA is TGTGCCAGCAGCACGGGACAGGCGCAGCCCCAGCATTTT.

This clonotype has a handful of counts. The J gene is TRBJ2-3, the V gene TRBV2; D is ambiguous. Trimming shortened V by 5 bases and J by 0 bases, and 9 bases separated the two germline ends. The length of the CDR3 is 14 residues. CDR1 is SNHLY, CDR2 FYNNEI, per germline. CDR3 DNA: TGTGCCAGCAGTATCGTAGGGAGCACAGATACGCAGTATTTT. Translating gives CASSIVGSTDTQYF.

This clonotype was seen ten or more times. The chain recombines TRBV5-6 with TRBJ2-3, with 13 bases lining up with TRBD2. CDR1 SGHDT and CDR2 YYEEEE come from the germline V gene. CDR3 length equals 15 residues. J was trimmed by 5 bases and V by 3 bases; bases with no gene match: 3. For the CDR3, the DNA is TGTGCCAGCAGCTCCCGGACTAGCGGGGGAGATACGCAGTATTTT. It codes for CASSSRTSGGDTQYF.

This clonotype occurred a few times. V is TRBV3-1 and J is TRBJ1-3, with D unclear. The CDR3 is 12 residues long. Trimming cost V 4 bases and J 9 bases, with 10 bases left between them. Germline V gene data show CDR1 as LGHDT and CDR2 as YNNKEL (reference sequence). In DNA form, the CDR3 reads TGTGCCAGCAGCCCCCAATACGGCACCATATATTTT. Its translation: CASSPQYGTIYF.

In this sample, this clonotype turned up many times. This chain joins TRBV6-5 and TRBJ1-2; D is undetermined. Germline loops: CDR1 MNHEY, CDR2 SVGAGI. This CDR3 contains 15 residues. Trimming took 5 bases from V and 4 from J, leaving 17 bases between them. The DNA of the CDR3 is TGTGCCAGCAGTGCCATGACTCCAGATACCTATGGCTACACCTTC. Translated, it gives CASSAMTPDTYGYTF.

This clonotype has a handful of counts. The DNA of the CDR3 is TGTGCCAGCTCACAACTACAGGGTCGGGTGAACACTGAAGCTTTCTTT. It translates to CASSQLQGRVNTEAFF. The V call is TRBV18, the J call TRBJ1-1; tentative D call: TRBD1 (6 bases). The CDR3 spans 16 residues. V was trimmed by 4 bases and J by 0 bases, leaving 15 bases between them. Germline loops: CDR1 KGHSH, CDR2 LQKENI. The variable domain in full, with the rest retrieved from reference TRBV18 and TRBJ1-1, is NAGVMQNPRHLVRRRGQEARLRCSPMKGHSHVYWYRQLPEEGLKFMVYLQKENIIDESGMPKERFSAEFPKEGPSILRIQQVVRGDSAAYFCASSQLQGRVNTEAFFGQGTRLTVV.